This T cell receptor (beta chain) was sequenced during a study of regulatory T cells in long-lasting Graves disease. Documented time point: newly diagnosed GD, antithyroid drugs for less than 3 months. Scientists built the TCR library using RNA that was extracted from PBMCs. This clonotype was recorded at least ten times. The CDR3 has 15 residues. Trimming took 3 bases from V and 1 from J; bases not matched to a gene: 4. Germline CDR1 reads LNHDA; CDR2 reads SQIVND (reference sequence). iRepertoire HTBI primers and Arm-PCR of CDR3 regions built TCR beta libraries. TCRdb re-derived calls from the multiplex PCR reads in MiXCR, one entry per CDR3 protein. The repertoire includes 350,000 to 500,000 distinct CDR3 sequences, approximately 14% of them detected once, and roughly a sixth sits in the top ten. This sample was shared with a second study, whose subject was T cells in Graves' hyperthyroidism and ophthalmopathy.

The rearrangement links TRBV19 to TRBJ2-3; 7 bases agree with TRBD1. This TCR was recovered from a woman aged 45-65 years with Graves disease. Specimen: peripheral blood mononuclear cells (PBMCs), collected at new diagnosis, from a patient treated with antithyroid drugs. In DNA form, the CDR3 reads TGTGCCAGTAGTATCGGGACAGCGCGCACAGATACGCAGTATTTT. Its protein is CASSIGTARTDTQYF.